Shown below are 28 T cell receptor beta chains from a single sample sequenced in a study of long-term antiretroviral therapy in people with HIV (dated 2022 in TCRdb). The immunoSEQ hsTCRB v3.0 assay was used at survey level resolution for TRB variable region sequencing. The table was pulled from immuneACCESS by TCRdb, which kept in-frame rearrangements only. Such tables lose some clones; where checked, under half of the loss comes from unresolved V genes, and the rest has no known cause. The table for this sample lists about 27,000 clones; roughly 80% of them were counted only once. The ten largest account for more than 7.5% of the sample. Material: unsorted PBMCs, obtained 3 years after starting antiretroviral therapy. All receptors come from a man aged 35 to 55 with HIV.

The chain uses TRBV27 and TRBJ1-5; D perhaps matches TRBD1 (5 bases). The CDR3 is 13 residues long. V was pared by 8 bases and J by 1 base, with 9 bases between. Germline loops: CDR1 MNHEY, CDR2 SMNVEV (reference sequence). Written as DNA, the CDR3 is TGTGCCAGCGGCGGGGGAAGCAATCAGCCCCAGCATTTT. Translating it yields CASGGGSNQPQHF.

DNA of the CDR3: TGTGCCAGCAGTTACGCGGACAGCCCGAACACTGAAGCTTTCTTT. Amino acids: CASSYADSPNTEAFF. The rearrangement joins TRBV6-6 to TRBJ1-1; D is possibly TRBD1 (6 bases). CDR1 and CDR2 (germline): MNHNY, SVGAGI (reference sequence). The CDR3 is made up of 15 amino acids. The V gene lost 2 bases and the J gene lost 1 base, with 11 bases spanning the gap.

CDR3 sequence reads: CASSEYVEQYF. The CDR3 DNA follows: TGTGCCAGCAGTGAGTATGTCGAGCAGTACTTC. The V call is TRBV2, the J call TRBJ2-7; no definite D call. Germline lookup yields CDR1 SNHLY and CDR2 FYNNEI. The CDR3 has 11 amino acids. The ends were cut back, 3 bases at V and 6 bases at J, with 6 bases in the middle.

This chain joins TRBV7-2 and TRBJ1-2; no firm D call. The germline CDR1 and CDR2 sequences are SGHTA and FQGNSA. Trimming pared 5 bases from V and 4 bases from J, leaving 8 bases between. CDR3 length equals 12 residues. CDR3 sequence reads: CASSPGPYGYTF. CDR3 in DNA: TGTGCCAGCAGCCCCGGGCCCTATGGCTACACCTTC. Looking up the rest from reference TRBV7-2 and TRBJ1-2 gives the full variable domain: GAGVSQSPSNKVTEKGKDVELRCDPISGHTALYWYRQSLGQGLEFLIYFQGNSAPDKSGLPSDRFSAERTGGSVSTLTIQRTQQEDSAVYLCASSPGPYGYTFGSGTRLTVV.

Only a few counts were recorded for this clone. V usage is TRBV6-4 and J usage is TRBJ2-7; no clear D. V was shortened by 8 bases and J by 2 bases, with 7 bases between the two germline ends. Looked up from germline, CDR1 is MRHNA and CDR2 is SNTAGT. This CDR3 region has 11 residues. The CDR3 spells CASGATYEQYF. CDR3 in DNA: TGTGCCAGCGGCGCAACCTACGAGCAGTACTTC.

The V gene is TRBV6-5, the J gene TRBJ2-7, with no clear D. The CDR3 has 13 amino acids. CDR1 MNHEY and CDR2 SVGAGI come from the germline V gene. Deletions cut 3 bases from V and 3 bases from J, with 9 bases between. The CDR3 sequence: CASSYSRNYEQYF. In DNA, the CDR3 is TGTGCCAGCAGTTATAGCCGGAACTACGAGCAGTACTTC.

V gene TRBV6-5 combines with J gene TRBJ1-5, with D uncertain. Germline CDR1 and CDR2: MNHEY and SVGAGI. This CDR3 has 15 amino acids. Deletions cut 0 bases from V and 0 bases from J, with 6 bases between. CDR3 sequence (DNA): TGTGCCAGCAGTTACTCGGCACCTAGCAATCAGCCCCAGCATTTT. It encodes CASSYSAPSNQPQHF.

The CDR3, as DNA: TGTGCCATCAGTGAGTCAACGGACAGATATCATGGCTACACCTTC. Translating it yields CAISESTDRYHGYTF. This chain connects TRBV10-3 to TRBJ1-2; D may be TRBD1 (6 bases). CDR3 length equals 15 residues. Germline CDR1 and CDR2: ENHRY and SYGVKD. V lost 0 bases and J 6 bases, leaving 14 bases between the germline ends.

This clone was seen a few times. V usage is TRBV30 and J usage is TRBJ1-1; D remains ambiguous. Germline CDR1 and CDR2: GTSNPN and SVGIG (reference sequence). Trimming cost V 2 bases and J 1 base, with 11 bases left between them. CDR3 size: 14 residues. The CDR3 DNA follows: TGTGCCTGGAGTAAGCACAGTCCGAACACTGAAGCTTTCTTT. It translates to CAWSKHSPNTEAFF.

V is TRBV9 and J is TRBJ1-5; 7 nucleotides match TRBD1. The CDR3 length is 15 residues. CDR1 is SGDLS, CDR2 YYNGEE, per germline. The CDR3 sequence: CRPPEGGQFNQPQHF. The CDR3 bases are TGTCGCCCCCCGGAGGGGGGACAGTTCAATCAGCCCCAGCATTTT.

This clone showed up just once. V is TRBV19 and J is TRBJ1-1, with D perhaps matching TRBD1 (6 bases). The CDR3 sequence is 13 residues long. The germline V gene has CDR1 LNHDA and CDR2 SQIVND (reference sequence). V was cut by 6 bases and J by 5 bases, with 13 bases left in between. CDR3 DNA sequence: TGTGCCAGTAGGATACAGGGAGGGACTGAAGCTTTCTTT. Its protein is CASRIQGGTEAFF.

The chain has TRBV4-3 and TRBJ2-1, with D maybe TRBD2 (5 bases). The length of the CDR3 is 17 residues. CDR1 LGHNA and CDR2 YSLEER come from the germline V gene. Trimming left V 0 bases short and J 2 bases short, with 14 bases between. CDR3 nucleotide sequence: TGCGCCAGCAGCCAAGAAATGGTTAGCGCGACCTACAATGAGCAGTTCTTC. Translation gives CASSQEMVSATYNEQFF.

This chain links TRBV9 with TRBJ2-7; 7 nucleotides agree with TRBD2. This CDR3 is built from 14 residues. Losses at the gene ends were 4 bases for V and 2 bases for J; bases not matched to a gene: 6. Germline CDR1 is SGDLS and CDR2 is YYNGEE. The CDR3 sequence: CASSYSAGAYEQYF. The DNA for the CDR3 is TGTGCCAGCAGCTACTCGGCGGGAGCCTACGAGCAGTACTTC.

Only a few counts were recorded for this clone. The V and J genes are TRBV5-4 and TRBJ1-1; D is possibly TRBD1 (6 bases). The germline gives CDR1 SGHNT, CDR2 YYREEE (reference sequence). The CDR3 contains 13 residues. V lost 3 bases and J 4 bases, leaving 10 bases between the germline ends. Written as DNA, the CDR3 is TGTGCCAGCAGCTCACAGGGTGTCACTGAAGCTTTCTTT. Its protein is CASSSQGVTEAFF.

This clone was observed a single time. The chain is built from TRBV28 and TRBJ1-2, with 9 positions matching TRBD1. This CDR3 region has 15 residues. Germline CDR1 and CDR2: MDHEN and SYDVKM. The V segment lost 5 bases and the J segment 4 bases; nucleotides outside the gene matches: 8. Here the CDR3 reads CASSPPTGGVYGYTF. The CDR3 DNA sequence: TGTGCCAGCAGTCCCCCGACAGGGGGGGTCTATGGCTACACCTTC.

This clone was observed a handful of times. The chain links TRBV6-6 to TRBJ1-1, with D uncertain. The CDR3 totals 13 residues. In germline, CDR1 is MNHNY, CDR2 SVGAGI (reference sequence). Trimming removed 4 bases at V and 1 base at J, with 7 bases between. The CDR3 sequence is CASSFKGNTEAFF. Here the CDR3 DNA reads TGTGCCAGCAGTTTCAAGGGGAACACTGAAGCTTTCTTT.

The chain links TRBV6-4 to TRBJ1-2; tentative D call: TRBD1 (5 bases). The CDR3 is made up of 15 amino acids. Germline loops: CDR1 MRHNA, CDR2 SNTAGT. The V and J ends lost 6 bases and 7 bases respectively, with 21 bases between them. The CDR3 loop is CASSARGTGIGGYTF. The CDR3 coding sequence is TGTGCCAGCAGCGCCCGGGGGACCGGGATTGGTGGCTACACCTTC.

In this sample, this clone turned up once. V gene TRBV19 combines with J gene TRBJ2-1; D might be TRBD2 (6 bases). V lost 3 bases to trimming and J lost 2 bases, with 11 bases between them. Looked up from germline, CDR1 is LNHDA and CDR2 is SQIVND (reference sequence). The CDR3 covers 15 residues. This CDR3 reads CASSIGGVTYNEQFF. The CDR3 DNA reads TGTGCCAGTAGTATCGGGGGAGTTACCTACAATGAGCAGTTCTTC. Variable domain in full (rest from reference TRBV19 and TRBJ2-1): DGGITQSPKYLFRKEGQNVTLSCEQNLNHDAMYWYRQDPGQGLRLIYYSQIVNDFQKGDIAEGYSVSREKKESFPLTVTSAQKNPTAFYLCASSIGGVTYNEQFFGPGTRLTVL.

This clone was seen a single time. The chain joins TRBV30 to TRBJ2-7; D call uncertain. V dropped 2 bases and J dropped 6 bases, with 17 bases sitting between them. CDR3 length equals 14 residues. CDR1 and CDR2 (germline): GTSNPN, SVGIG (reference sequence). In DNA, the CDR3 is TGTGCCTGGAGTATCCCGGAGTTTGGTGGCGAGCAGTACTTC. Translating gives CAWSIPEFGGEQYF. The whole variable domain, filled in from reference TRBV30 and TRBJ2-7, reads SQTIHQWPATLVQPVGSPLSLECTVEGTSNPNLYWYRQAAGRGLQLLFYSVGIGQISSEVPQNLSASRPQDRQFILSSKKLLLSDSGFYLCAWSIPEFGGEQYFGPGTRLTVT.

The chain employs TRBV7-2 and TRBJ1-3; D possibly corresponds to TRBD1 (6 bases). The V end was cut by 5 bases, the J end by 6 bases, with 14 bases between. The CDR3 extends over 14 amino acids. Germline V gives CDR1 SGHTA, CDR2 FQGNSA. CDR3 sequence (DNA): TGTGCCAGCAGCCTTTCCGTGGGACAAAACACCATATATTTT. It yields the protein CASSLSVGQNTIYF. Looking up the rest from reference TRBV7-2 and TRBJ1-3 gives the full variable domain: GAGVSQSPSNKVTEKGKDVELRCDPISGHTALYWYRQSLGQGLEFLIYFQGNSAPDKSGLPSDRFSAERTGGSVSTLTIQRTQQEDSAVYLCASSLSVGQNTIYFGEGSWLTVV.

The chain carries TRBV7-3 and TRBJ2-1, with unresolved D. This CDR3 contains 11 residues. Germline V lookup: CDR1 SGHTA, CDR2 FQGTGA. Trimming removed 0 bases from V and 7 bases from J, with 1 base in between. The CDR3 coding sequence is TGTGCCAGCAGCTTAACGAATGAGCAGTTCTTC. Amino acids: CASSLTNEQFF.

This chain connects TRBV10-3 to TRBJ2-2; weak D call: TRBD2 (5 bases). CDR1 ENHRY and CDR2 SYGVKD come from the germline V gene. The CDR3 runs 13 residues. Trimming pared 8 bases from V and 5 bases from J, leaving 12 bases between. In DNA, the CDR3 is TGTGCCATCGGACTCAGAAGGACCGGGGAGCTGTTTTTT. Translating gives CAIGLRRTGELFF.

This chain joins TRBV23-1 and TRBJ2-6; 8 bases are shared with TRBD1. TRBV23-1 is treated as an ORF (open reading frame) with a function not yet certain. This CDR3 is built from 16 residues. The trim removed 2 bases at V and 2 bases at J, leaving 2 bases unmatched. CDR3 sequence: CASSQATGAGANVLTF. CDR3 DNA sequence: TGCGCCAGCAGTCAAGCGACAGGGGCTGGGGCCAACGTCCTGACTTTC.

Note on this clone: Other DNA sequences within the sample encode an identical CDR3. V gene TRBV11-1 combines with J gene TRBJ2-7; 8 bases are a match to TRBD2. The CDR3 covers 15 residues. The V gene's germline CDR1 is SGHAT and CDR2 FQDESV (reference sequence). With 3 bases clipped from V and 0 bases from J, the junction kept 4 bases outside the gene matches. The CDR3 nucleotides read TGTGCCAGCAGCTTCAGCGGGGGTCCCTCCTACGAGCAGTACTTC. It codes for CASSFSGGPSYEQYF.

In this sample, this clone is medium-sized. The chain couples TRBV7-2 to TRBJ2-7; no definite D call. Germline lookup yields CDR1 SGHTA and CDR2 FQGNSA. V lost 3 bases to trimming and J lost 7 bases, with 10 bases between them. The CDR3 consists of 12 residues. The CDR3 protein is CASSFGPQEQYF. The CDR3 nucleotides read TGTGCCAGCAGCTTCGGCCCCCAGGAGCAGTACTTC. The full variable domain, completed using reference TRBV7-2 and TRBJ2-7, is GAGVSQSPSNKVTEKGKDVELRCDPISGHTALYWYRQSLGQGLEFLIYFQGNSAPDKSGLPSDRFSAERTGGSVSTLTIQRTQQEDSAVYLCASSFGPQEQYFGPGTRLTVT.

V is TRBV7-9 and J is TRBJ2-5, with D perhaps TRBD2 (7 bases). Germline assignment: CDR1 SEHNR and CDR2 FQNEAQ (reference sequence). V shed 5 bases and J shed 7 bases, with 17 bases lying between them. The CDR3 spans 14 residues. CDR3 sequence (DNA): TGTGCCAGCAGCCCTCCCGGGGGGCCGGGGACCCAGTACTTC. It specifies CASSPPGGPGTQYF.

CDR3 region: CASSSRTGNTEAFF. The CDR3 DNA sequence: TGTGCCAGCAGCTCTCGGACAGGGAACACTGAAGCTTTCTTT. V usage is TRBV7-2 and J usage is TRBJ1-1; 7 bases agree with TRBD1. The trim removed 4 bases at V and 1 base at J, leaving 3 bases unmatched. The CDR3 is 14 residues long. The germline gives CDR1 SGHTA, CDR2 FQGNSA.

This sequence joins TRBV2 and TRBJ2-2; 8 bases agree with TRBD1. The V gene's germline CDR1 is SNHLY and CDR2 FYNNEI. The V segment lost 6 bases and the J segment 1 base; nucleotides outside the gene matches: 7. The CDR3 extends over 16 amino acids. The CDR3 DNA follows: TGTGCCAGCAGGGGTGGACAGGGTAGGAACACCGGGGAGCTGTTTTTT. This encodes CASRGGQGRNTGELFF.